A selection of T cell receptor beta chains follows, all from one sample in a study of cytomegalovirus exposure and HLA in healthy donors. TCRdb's table, derived via immunoSEQ multiplex PCR, lists solely in-frame clones and lacks some. The data show 90,000 to 110,000 clones, around 81% seen once. Sequenced: PBMCs. The source is a woman in her twenties or thirties in good health and CMV-seronegative. The conserved cysteine and the conserved F or W are not part of the CDR3 here. The order of the fields is V gene, clone size, CDR3 protein. Part of the rows lack a size; the others show once, few, many or a class for expanded clones.

>TRBV29-1|few
SVAGGGGPITTYEQY
>TRBV12-5|.
ASGSPGLAASYEQY
>TRBV5-1|once
ASSPTSSGSNAGELF
>TRBV6-5|.
ASSYQKGGYEQY
>TRBV28|.
ASSPPRDKRTQY
>TRBV7-3|.
ASSLTFWGEQF
>TRBV7-9|.
ASSSTGVNEKLF
>TRBV7-9|.
ASSLAVSGTDTQY
>TRBV11-3|once
ASGFAGGYGYT
>TRBV6-5|.
ASSLLLAGGSEQY
>TRBV2|.
ASNGDNEKLF
>TRBV25-1|.
ASSPGGYVYNEQF
>TRBV10-3|.
ASATSGSGDEQF
>TRBV7-9|.
ASSSGQGYEKLF
>TRBV19|.
ATPNPTKQTASGWTGELF
>TRBV27|.
ASSLIAEAYNEQF
>TRBV19|few
ASSLPATGRRGYT
>TRBV6-5|few
ASTRGKDTEAF
>TRBV6-1|.
ASSGNFISETQY
>TRBV2|.
ASTTDSRNYGYT
>TRBV14|.
ASSQARDWSYEQY
>TRBV7-2|.
ASADSNTGELF
>TRBV7-7|.
ASSIQAGDTQY
>TRBV27|.
ASSELAAYNEQF
>TRBV7-2|.
ASQRTFFSYEQY
>TRBV2|.
ASRDTGHEEKLF
>TRBV5-1|.
ASSSGQGGIEQY
>TRBV5-1|.
ASSNRTGRATEAF
>TRBV11-2|.
ASSLDGRGPYEQY
>TRBV5-1|.
ASSLDRGGGYT
>TRBV7-9|.
ASSLDAEPQH